Listed below are T cell receptor beta chains from one sample, sequenced in a study of T cells after yellow fever vaccination. TCRdb reprocessed the 5' RACE reads with MiXCR, giving one entry per CDR3 protein. The sample lists some 300,000 distinct CDR3 sequences; about 11% were seen once. Sequenced here: CD4+ T cells sorted from PBMCs, sampled 45 days after the yellow fever booster vaccination. These receptor sequences come from a man younger than 30 who received the YFV17D yellow fever vaccine. The CDR3 runs from the conserved cysteine through the conserved F or W. A D gene is named only where the DNA matches it firmly. The size entry is marked missing in some rows and otherwise reads once, few, many or a size class.

>-|TRBJ2-7|-|TRBV5-1
TGCGCCAGCAGCTTCGCCGTCGGGGCCCCCAACGAGCAGTACTTC
CASSFAVGAPNEQYF
>-|TRBJ2-7|-|TRBV7-7
TGTGCCAGCAGCCCGCGGGCCCTGGGGGAGCAGTACTTC
CASSPRALGEQYF
>-|TRBJ1-3|-|TRBV5-1
TGCGCCAGCAGCACCGGAGGAAACTCTGGAAACACCATATATTTT
CASSTGGNSGNTIYF
>TRBD1|TRBJ2-7|-|TRBV5-1
TGCGCCAGCAGCTCGGGACAGGGGATGGAGCAGTACTTC
CASSSGQGMEQYF
>-|TRBJ2-5|many|TRBV10-3
TGTGCCATCAGTGAGTCGGCGCGGACCCAGTACTTC
CAISESARTQYF
>TRBD1|TRBJ1-5|many|TRBV4-2
TGTGCCAGCAGCCAAGATCCGACAGGGGGCTGGGGTCAGCCCCAGCATTTT
CASSQDPTGGWGQPQHF
>-|TRBJ1-2|-|TRBV12-3/TRBV12-4
TGTGCCTCTAGGGCGGGGGGTCCCTATGGCTACACCTTC
CASRAGGPYGYTF
>-|TRBJ2-1|-|TRBV7-7
TGTGCCAGCAGCTTAGAAGCCGGTAGCTCCTACAATGAGCAGTTCTTC
CASSLEAGSSYNEQFF
>TRBD2|TRBJ2-1|-|TRBV12-3/TRBV12-4
TGTGCCAGTAGCACCGGGACTAGCGGGGGGGCCAATGAGCAGTTCTTC
CASSTGTSGGANEQFF
>-|TRBJ1-2|-|TRBV5-5
TGTGCCAGCAGCTTGTGGGGGCGCGGCTACACCTTC
CASSLWGRGYTF
>-|TRBJ2-2|-|TRBV7-3
TGTGCCAGCAGCTTAGGCGCGACAGGGAACACCGGGGAGCTGTTTTTT
CASSLGATGNTGELFF
>TRBD1|TRBJ2-1|many|TRBV7-2
TGTGCCAGCAGCTTAATGGGACAGCACAATGAGCAGTTCTTC
CASSLMGQHNEQFF
>-|TRBJ1-5|few|TRBV7-2
TGTGCCAGCAGCTTATCCCAGGGGTTCAATCAGCCCCAGCATTTT
CASSLSQGFNQPQHF
>-|TRBJ2-1|many|TRBV5-4
TGTGCCAGCAGCTCCCTTGGGTCCCCCCCCAATGAGCAGTTCTTC
CASSSLGSPPNEQFF
>-|TRBJ1-2|-|TRBV6-2/TRBV6-3
TGTGCCAGCACCCACCGGCGGCGTACGAACTATGGCTACACCTTC
CASTHRRRTNYGYTF
>-|TRBJ2-5|many|TRBV11-2
TGTGCCAGCAGCTCCGCGGGGATCTCAGAGACCCAGTACTTC
CASSSAGISETQYF
>-|TRBJ1-1|few|TRBV5-1
TGCGCCAGCAGCTTGGGATATGGGGGGCCCACTGAAGCTTTCTTT
CASSLGYGGPTEAFF
>TRBD2|TRBJ2-3|many|TRBV5-1
TGCGCCAGCAGCTTGGTGGCTAGCGGGGTATCTAGCACAGATACGCAGTATTTT
CASSLVASGVSSTDTQYF
>-|TRBJ1-1|many|TRBV11-3
TGTGCCAGCAGCTTGGGGGGAAGGGGCACTGAAGCTTTCTTT
CASSLGGRGTEAFF
>-|TRBJ1-1|few|TRBV5-1
TGCGCCAGCAGCGAACCGACAGGGAACACTGAAGCTTTCTTT
CASSEPTGNTEAFF
>-|TRBJ2-5|-|TRBV7-8
TGTGCCAGCAGCTTAGGGTCCGGGACCGCCTCGGAGACCCAGTACTTC
CASSLGSGTASETQYF
>-|TRBJ1-4|-|TRBV11-2
TGTGCCAGCAGCGGGCCGGGGCACGATGAAAAACTGTTTTTT
CASSGPGHDEKLFF
>TRBD1|TRBJ2-2|-|TRBV20-1
TGCAGTGCTAGAGATCGGGGCAGGGGGTCCACCGGGGAGCTGTTTTTT
CSARDRGRGSTGELFF
>-|TRBJ1-5|few|TRBV12-5
TGTGCTAGTGGTTTCGGACGCTCGAATCAGCCCCAGCATTTT
CASGFGRSNQPQHF
>-|TRBJ2-6|-|TRBV6-5
TGTGCCAGCAGAGCAGGGGGGGCCAACGTCCTGACTTTC
CASRAGGANVLTF
>TRBD2|TRBJ2-1|-|TRBV20-1
TGCAGTGCTGGCAGGGCGACGGGAGGTGAGCAGTTCTTC
CSAGRATGGEQFF
>-|TRBJ2-5|-|TRBV20-1
TGCAGTGCAGCAGGCAACCAAGAGACCCAGTACTTC
CSAAGNQETQYF
>-|TRBJ2-5|few|TRBV7-2
TGTGCCAGCAGCTTAGTCGGGGGAGAAGAGACCCAGTACTTC
CASSLVGGEETQYF
>-|TRBJ2-3|many|TRBV29-1
TGCAGCGTTGTCACGGATAGCACAGATACGCAGTATTTT
CSVVTDSTDTQYF
>TRBD1|TRBJ1-2|few|TRBV6-5
TGTGCCAGCAGTTACTTATTGGGACAGGGTTATGGCTACACCTTC
CASSYLLGQGYGYTF
>-|TRBJ1-3|few|TRBV20-1
TGCAGTGCTAGGGCCCCTGGAAACACCATATATTTT
CSARAPGNTIYF
>-|TRBJ2-5|-|TRBV11-2
TGTGCCAGCAGAGTTAGCGGTCAAGAGACCCAGTACTTC
CASRVSGQETQYF
>-|TRBJ1-3|few|TRBV2
TGTGCCAGCACCGGCTCTGGAAACACCATATATTTT
CASTGSGNTIYF
>TRBD2|TRBJ2-1|few|TRBV11-1
TGTGCCAGCAGGCGGGAGAGCTCCTACAATGAGCAGTTCTTC
CASRRESSYNEQFF
>TRBD1|TRBJ2-5|-|TRBV5-1
TGCGCCAGCAGCCACCGACAGGGCCCAGAGACCCAGTACTTC
CASSHRQGPETQYF
>TRBD2|TRBJ2-5|many|TRBV5-1
TGCGCCAGCAGCCGGATAGCGGGGGGGCTTAAACAAGAGACCCAGTACTTC
CASSRIAGGLKQETQYF
>-|TRBJ2-7|many|TRBV6-6
TGTGCCAGCGGGTCCCCCCGGAACCCCCGCGAGCAGTACTTC
CASGSPRNPREQYF
>TRBD2|TRBJ2-3|few|TRBV3-1
TGTGCCAGCAGCAGAGTCAGCGGGGTAGTAGATACGCAGTATTTT
CASSRVSGVVDTQYF
>TRBD2|TRBJ2-1|-|TRBV12-3/TRBV12-4
TGTGCCAGCGCGGGGGGACTAGGGGGGAGCAATGAGCAGTTCTTC
CASAGGLGGSNEQFF
>-|TRBJ2-3|-|TRBV5-1
TGCGCCAGCAGCTTGACAACACATACGCAGTATTTT
CASSLTTHTQYF
>-|TRBJ1-1|many|TRBV12-3/TRBV12-4
TGTGCCAGCGGCTACGATATGAACACTGAAGCTTTCTTT
CASGYDMNTEAFF
>-|TRBJ2-2|few|TRBV10-3
TGTGCCACCAGGGGGGTCGGGGAGCTGTTTTTT
CATRGVGELFF
>TRBD2|TRBJ2-3|-|TRBV29-1
TGCAGCGTTGAAGGTGGGAGGGCCGACACAGATACGCAGTATTTT
CSVEGGRADTDTQYF
>-|TRBJ2-6|many|TRBV29-1
TGCAGCGCCGGGGGTTCTGGGGCCAACGTCCTGACTTTC
CSAGGSGANVLTF
>-|TRBJ2-7|many|TRBV18
TGTGCCAGCTCACGGGAGACCTACGAGCAGTACTTC
CASSRETYEQYF
>-|TRBJ2-1|many|TRBV4-3
TGCGCCAGCAGCCAAGGTGGAACGGGGACCTACAATGAGCAGTTCTTC
CASSQGGTGTYNEQFF
>-|TRBJ2-3|few|TRBV7-3
TGTGCCAGCAGCTTAGTGGGGACGATGCCGTCAGATACGCAGTATTTT
CASSLVGTMPSDTQYF
>-|TRBJ1-2|few|TRBV15
TGTGCCACCAGCAGAGCGGGGGACGGCAGTGGTGGCTACACCTTC
CATSRAGDGSGGYTF
>-|TRBJ2-2|few|TRBV11-2
TGTGCCAGCAGCCATGGCACGAACACCGGGGAGCTGTTTTTT
CASSHGTNTGELFF
>-|TRBJ2-2|few|TRBV29-1
TGCAGCGTTTTGAAGACCGGGAGTAAACTCACCGGGGAGCTGTTTTTT
CSVLKTGSKLTGELFF
>TRBD2|TRBJ2-7|few|TRBV4-2
TGTGCCAGCAGCCGGGAACGGGGGGGCCCCTACGAGCAGTACTTC
CASSRERGGPYEQYF
>-|TRBJ2-3|-|TRBV30
TGTGCCTGGAGCACTTCCCGGGCTAGCACAGATACGCAGTATTTT
CAWSTSRASTDTQYF
>TRBD1|TRBJ1-4|many|TRBV4-1
TGCGCCAGCAGCCGGACAGGGGACGCGATGGCATTTGCAACTAATGAAAAACTGTTTTTT
CASSRTGDAMAFATNEKLFF
>-|TRBJ1-5|-|TRBV4-2
TGTGCCAGCAGCCAAGGTGTCAGCCGCGGGAATCAGCCCCAGCATTTT
CASSQGVSRGNQPQHF
>TRBD1|TRBJ1-6|few|TRBV20-1
TGCAGTGCTAGACCCCGGGACAGGGTTTCACCCCTCCACTTT
CSARPRDRVSPLHF
>-|TRBJ2-6|-|TRBV6-5
TGTGCCAGCAGCGGACCCTCTGGGGCCAACGTCCTGACTTTC
CASSGPSGANVLTF
>-|TRBJ1-5|-|TRBV6-6
TGTGCCAGCAGTTTTCCCACTCGACGCGGTGGAAGCAATCAGCCCCAGCATTTT
CASSFPTRRGGSNQPQHF
>TRBD2|TRBJ2-1|-|TRBV5-4
TGTGCCAGCAGCACCGGACTAGCGGGGGTCTATAATGAGCAGTTCTTC
CASSTGLAGVYNEQFF
>TRBD2|TRBJ2-7|few|TRBV19
TGTGCCAGTAGTATACTAGCGGGGCCCGCCTACGAGCAGTACTTC
CASSILAGPAYEQYF
>-|TRBJ1-2|-|TRBV20-1
TGCAGTGCCCCCCCCCTGGCTATCTATGGCTACACCTTC
CSAPPLAIYGYTF